The rows below give T cell receptor beta chains drawn from one sample of a study of blood T cell repertoires in COVID-19. Sequenced by immunoSEQ multiplex PCR; TCRdb stores in-frame clones only, minus some. The data contain around 250,000 clones, roughly nine tenths of them seen just once; the ten biggest clones take up 0.95% to 1.5%. The material sequenced was PBMCs or T cells enriched from blood (not recorded which). These receptors originate from a human donor in a cohort exposed to, infected with or recovered from COVID-19 (not recorded which). The donor label of this sample is uncertain. CDR3s include the opening cysteine and the closing phenylalanine or tryptophan. D genes are given only for firm matches. Size is omitted from some rows. Given values are once, few, many or a class for expanded clones.

TRBJ1-6,.,.,TRBV19,CASSNGGGSYNSPLHF,TGTGCCAGTAGTAACGGGGGAGGCTCCTATAATTCACCCCTCCACTTT
TRBJ1-4,.,.,TRBV7-2,CASSLPEDSNEKLFF,TGTGCCAGCAGCTTACCCGAGGACAGTAATGAAAAACTGTTTTTT
TRBJ1-1,.,TRBD1,TRBV7-9,CASSLGTGGLSTEAFF,TGTGCCAGCAGCTTAGGGACAGGGGGCCTGAGCACTGAAGCTTTCTTT
TRBJ2-5,.,.,TRBV24-1,CATSDSLGSASETQYF,TGTGCCACCAGTGATTCCCTGGGGAGCGCAAGTGAGACCCAGTACTTC
TRBJ2-5,.,TRBD1,TRBV9,CASSLGGQAAETQYF,TGTGCCAGCAGCTTGGGCGGACAGGCGGCGGAGACCCAGTACTTC
TRBJ1-5,.,TRBD1,TRBV19,CASQPDRGYNQPQHF,TGTGCCAGTCAACCGGACAGGGGGTATAATCAGCCCCAGCATTTT
TRBJ2-7,.,.,TRBV3-1/TRBV3-2,CASSPIPVAGSEQYF,TGTGCCAGCAGCCCAATCCCCGTGGCGGGATCTGAGCAGTACTTC
TRBJ2-1,.,TRBD2,TRBV4-1,CASSHQATLTSGGAGEQFF,TGCGCCAGCAGCCACCAAGCTACCCTGACTAGCGGGGGGGCGGGTGAGCAGTTCTTC
TRBJ1-2,.,.,TRBV28,CASSPGGAHYGYTF,TGTGCCAGCAGCCCCGGTGGTGCTCACTATGGCTACACCTTC
TRBJ1-6,.,.,TRBV2,CASSEFGGVFSPLHF,TGTGCCAGCAGTGAATTTGGGGGGGTGTTTTCACCCCTCCACTTT
TRBJ1-1,once,.,TRBV10-3,CAISEFTGPKSEAFF,TGTGCCATCAGTGAGTTTACAGGGCCCAAATCAGAAGCTTTCTTT
TRBJ2-5,.,TRBD2,TRBV7-6,CASRYTSGSQETQYF,TGTGCCAGCAGATATACTAGCGGGAGCCAAGAGACCCAGTACTTC
TRBJ2-7,.,TRBD1,TRBV19,CASSTGAGYEQYF,TGTGCCAGTTCAACAGGGGCAGGGTACGAGCAGTACTTC
TRBJ1-3,.,.,TRBV14,CASSQEFRSLGAGNTIYF,TGTGCCAGCAGCCAAGAATTTCGCAGCCTAGGGGCTGGAAACACCATATATTTT
TRBJ2-3,.,TRBD1,TRBV6-1,CASSELPGQGTQYF,TGTGCCAGCAGTGAACTCCCGGGACAGGGAACGCAGTATTTT
TRBJ1-2,once,TRBD1,TRBV5-4,CASSSGQGNYGYTF,TGTGCCAGCAGCTCGGGACAGGGCAACTATGGCTACACCTTC
TRBJ1-5,.,.,TRBV27,CASSLQGRQPQHF,TGTGCCAGCAGTTTACAGGGGAGACAGCCCCAGCATTTT
TRBJ2-1,.,TRBD2,TRBV12-5,CASGLLTSGGAWNEQFF,TGTGCTAGTGGTTTGTTGACTAGCGGGGGGGCCTGGAATGAGCAGTTCTTC
TRBJ1-4,.,.,TRBV7-9,CASSMGLAPQGEKLFF,TGTGCCAGCAGCATGGGGTTGGCTCCCCAGGGGGAAAAACTGTTTTTT
TRBJ1-1,once,.,TRBV27,CASSSISGGAPGTEAFF,TGTGCCAGCAGTTCAATCTCCGGGGGGGCGCCGGGCACTGAAGCTTTCTTT
TRBJ1-4,.,TRBD1,TRBV30,CACRPFRDRVGEKLFF,TGTGCCTGTCGGCCCTTCCGGGACAGGGTGGGAGAAAAACTGTTTTTT
TRBJ2-1,.,TRBD2,TRBV6-1,CASSEWAGGYNEQFF,TGTGCCAGCAGTGAATGGGCGGGGGGCTACAATGAGCAGTTCTTC
TRBJ2-7,.,TRBD1,TRBV29-1,CSVRTGGPGDEQYF,TGCAGCGTCCGCACAGGGGGCCCGGGGGACGAGCAGTACTTC
TRBJ1-2,.,.,TRBV20-1,CSANYRAGYTF,TGCAGTGCCAATTATCGAGCTGGCTACACCTTC
TRBJ2-7,once,TRBD1,TRBV2,CASGRGLYEQYF,TGTGCCAGCGGCAGGGGGCTATACGAGCAGTACTTC
TRBJ1-2,.,.,TRBV6-1,CASSEETGEAVGYTF,TGTGCCAGCAGTGAAGAAACAGGAGAAGCAGTAGGCTACACCTTC
TRBJ1-1,.,.,TRBV6-4,CASSSSDYVEAFF,.
TRBJ2-7,.,TRBD2,TRBV7-2,CASSPPGALAGIYEQYF,TGTGCCAGCAGCCCACCCGGGGCCCTAGCGGGTATCTACGAGCAGTACTTC
TRBJ1-2,.,.,TRBV19,CASSIPAGDGYTF,TGTGCCAGTAGTATCCCCGCAGGGGACGGCTACACCTTC
TRBJ1-2,.,.,TRBV24-1,CATSDFSGATLGYTF,TGTGCCACCAGTGATTTCTCCGGTGCGACTTTAGGCTACACCTTC
TRBJ2-7,.,TRBD2,TRBV5-4,CASSSDLLAGVHEQYF,TGTGCCAGCAGCTCCGATTTACTAGCGGGGGTTCACGAGCAGTACTTC
TRBJ2-7,.,.,TRBV5-1,CASSLDSGIYEQYF,TGCGCCAGCAGCTTGGATTCAGGGATCTACGAGCAGTACTTC
TRBJ2-5,.,TRBD1,TRBV5-1,CASSLGDRAPETQYF,TGCGCCAGCAGCTTGGGGGACAGGGCCCCAGAGACCCAGTACTTC
TRBJ1-4,.,.,TRBV27,CASSRTGFNEKLFF,TGTGCCAGCAGTCGTACAGGGTTTAATGAAAAACTGTTTTTT
TRBJ2-1,.,.,TRBV4-1,CASSQGEGDNEQFF,TGCGCCAGCAGCCAAGGGGAGGGGGACAATGAGCAGTTCTTC
TRBJ1-4,.,.,TRBV18,CASSLDSSYEKLFF,TGTGCCAGCTCACTGGACAGTTCCTATGAAAAACTGTTTTTT
TRBJ1-5,.,.,TRBV2,CASSGGKSNQPQHF,TGTGCCAGCAGTGGGGGCAAGTCCAATCAGCCCCAGCATTTT
TRBJ1-1,.,.,TRBV11-2,CASSFSYRADMNTEAFF,TGTGCCAGCAGCTTTTCATACAGGGCCGATATGAACACTGAAGCTTTCTTT